This T cell receptor beta chain was identified during a study of CD8 T cells in Susac syndrome. Study overall: Patients with Susac syndrome, at blood draw, were therapy-naive, on corticosteroids, or on intravenous immunoglobulin alone. Study findings and constraints: That the number of individuals in its TCR sequencing and HLA analysis was relatively small was acknowledged by the study.

Recently defined diagnostic criteria for definite or probable disease were fulfilled by Susac syndrome patients. It was negative isolation that provided the CD8+ and CD4+ T cells, whereas TEMRA cells were enriched by FACS. Reverse transcription used roughly 0.45 to 1 ug RNA and random hexamers. TCRdb analysed the immunoSEQ multiplex PCR reads with MiXCR anew, one entry per CDR3 protein. The sample records approximately 190,000 distinct CDR3 sequences, 95% being singletons. As to this clonotype: Antigen: not known.

V lost 5 bases and J 5 bases, leaving 13 bases between the germline ends. Germline V CDR1 and CDR2: PRHDT, FYEKMQ (reference sequence). There are 14 residues in the CDR3. V and J are TRBV13 and TRBJ2-1; D is perhaps TRBD2 (6 bases). The sequence came from a human donor with Susac syndrome. Sequenced input: CD8+ T cells from PBMCs. CDR3 nucleotides: TGTGCCAGCAGCCAGGAGGGCAGCAACAATGAGCAGTTCTTC. Encoded protein: CASSQEGSNNEQFF.